The 32 T cell receptor beta chains below were found in one sample sequenced in a study of CD8+ T cells in alopecia areata. RNA was extracted and reverse transcribed into cDNA as the sequencing template. The assay was immunoSEQ multiplex PCR, and TCRdb's table has in-frame clones only and misses some. This sample has approximately 160,000 clones, with less than 70% found just once. Treatment here: oral pan-JAK inhibitor, 5-10 mg twice daily. The material sequenced was CD4+ T cells sorted from blood, taken at week 24, from a patient treated with tofacitinib. These receptors were obtained from a human donor with alopecia areata.

This clone occurred a few times. The chain uses TRBV29-1 and TRBJ1-1; D ambiguous. Germline V gene sequence: CDR1 SQVTM, CDR2 ANQGSEA. V was cut by 3 bases and J by 0 bases, with 8 bases left in between. CDR3 length: 13 residues. The CDR3 region has the DNA TGCAGCGTTGAGACGCAGATGAACACTGAAGCTTTCTTT. Amino acid sequence: CSVETQMNTEAFF. Variable domain in full (rest from reference TRBV29-1 and TRBJ1-1): SAVISQKPSRDICQRGTSLTIQCQVDSQVTMMFWYRQQPGQSLTLIATANQGSEATYESGFVIDKFPISRPNLTFSTLTVSNMSPEDSSIYLCSVETQMNTEAFFGQGTRLTVV.

The rearrangement links TRBV29-1 to TRBJ1-2, with D possibly matching TRBD1 (6 bases). V lost 3 bases and J lost 7, with 15 bases in between. This CDR3 has 13 amino acids. Germline loops: CDR1 SQVTM, CDR2 ANQGSEA. The CDR3 nucleotides are TGCAGCGTTGATCACAGGGCGGCGATTGGCTACACCTTC. Protein: CSVDHRAAIGYTF.

The chain combines TRBV6-6 with TRBJ2-3, with TRBD2 as a possible D gene (5 bases). Between the trimmed V and J ends, which lost 5 bases and 4 bases, there was a span of 16 bases. CDR1 and CDR2 from the germline V gene are MNHNY and SVGAGI (reference sequence). This CDR3 contains 15 residues. CDR3 protein: CASSPNGVGADTQYF. DNA of the CDR3: TGTGCCAGCAGTCCAAACGGCGTGGGAGCAGATACGCAGTATTTT.

The rearrangement joins TRBV30 to TRBJ1-1; 10 nucleotides agree with TRBD1. In germline, CDR1 is GTSNPN, CDR2 SVGIG (reference sequence). CDR3 length: 12 residues. The V segment lost 5 bases and the J segment 8 bases; nucleotides outside the gene matches: 5. The CDR3 DNA sequence: TGTGCCTGGGGCCGACAGGGGGCCGAAGCTTTCTTT. Translation: CAWGRQGAEAFF.

V is TRBV15 and J is TRBJ2-5; D is uncertain. The CDR3 covers 13 residues. Germline CDR1 LNHNV, CDR2 YYDKDF (reference sequence). V shed 0 bases and J shed 5 bases, with 7 bases lying between them. CDR3 residues: CATSRDLGETQYF. For the CDR3, the DNA is TGTGCCACCAGCAGAGATCTCGGGGAGACCCAGTACTTC.

The V gene is TRBV2, the J gene TRBJ1-1; D gene ambiguous. Germline V gives CDR1 SNHLY, CDR2 FYNNEI. The CDR3 spans 12 residues. V was pared by 4 bases and J by 5 bases, with 8 bases between. The CDR3 DNA reads as TGTGCCAGCAGTGTGGAGGGAACTGAAGCTTTCTTT. Its translation is CASSVEGTEAFF.

The chain joins TRBV6-6 to TRBJ2-7; 9 bases fit TRBD2. Germline values: CDR1 MNHNY, CDR2 SVGAGI (reference sequence). The J segment lost 0 bases and the V segment lost 7 bases, leaving 7 bases of the junction unmatched. The CDR3 has 15 residues. The CDR3 DNA sequence: TGTGCCAGCACCATCGGTAGCGGGGGCTCCTACGAGCAGTACTTC. Translation: CASTIGSGGSYEQYF.

The sample holds many counts of this clone. This sample also contains other DNA sequences that code for the same CDR3. The chain uses TRBV27 and TRBJ2-2; 12 nucleotides agree with TRBD2. J gave up 8 bases and V 5 bases, and 12 bases lay outside the gene matches. This CDR3 comprises 17 residues. In germline, CDR1 is MNHEY, CDR2 SMNVEV (reference sequence). The CDR3 nucleotides read TGTGCCAGCAGTCCCACACTAGCGGGGGGTCGCAGGGGGGAGCTGTTTTTT. Amino acid sequence: CASSPTLAGGRRGELFF.

The chain recombines TRBV4-1 with TRBJ2-7; D possibly corresponds to TRBD1 (5 bases). Per the germline V gene, CDR1 is MGHRA and CDR2 is YSYEKL. Trimming shortened V by 2 bases and J by 0 bases, and 11 bases separated the two germline ends. The CDR3 consists of 15 residues. The CDR3 bases are TGCGCCAGCAGCCAAACGATCAGGGACTCCTACGAGCAGTACTTC. This gives the protein CASSQTIRDSYEQYF.

The J gene is TRBJ1-3, the V gene TRBV7-9; D remains unclear. There are 14 residues in the CDR3. The V gene's germline CDR1 is SEHNR and CDR2 FQNEAQ (reference sequence). Trimming shortened V by 3 bases and J by 9 bases, and 15 bases separated the two germline ends. The CDR3 spells CASSFATTGSTIYF. In DNA form, the CDR3 reads TGTGCCAGCAGCTTCGCCACGACCGGGAGCACCATATATTTT.

Only a few counts were recorded for this clone. This chain links TRBV2 with TRBJ1-6; 11 bases agree with TRBD1. Germline V gene sequence: CDR1 SNHLY, CDR2 FYNNEI. J was trimmed by 10 bases and V by 6 bases; bases with no gene match: 8. This CDR3 is 15 amino acids long. As DNA, the CDR3 is TGTGCCAGCAGGGGGACAGGGGGTGGTGTGTCACCCCTCCACTTT. Protein product: CASRGTGGGVSPLHF. Supplemented by reference TRBV2 and TRBJ1-6, the full variable domain reads EPEVTQTPSHQVTQMGQEVILRCVPISNHLYFYWYRQILGQKVEFLVSFYNNEISEKSEIFDDQFSVERPDGSNFTLKIRSTKLEDSAMYFCASRGTGGGVSPLHFGNGTRLTVT.

This clone showed up just once. The chain is built from TRBV7-2 and TRBJ1-5, with D perhaps matching TRBD1 (5 bases). Per the germline V gene, CDR1 is SGHTA and CDR2 is FQGNSA. This CDR3 is 14 amino acids long. Deletions cut 2 bases from V and 1 base from J, with 6 bases between. The CDR3 spells CASSLRGSNQPQHF. The CDR3 DNA reads TGTGCCAGCAGCTTAAGGGGCAGCAATCAGCCCCAGCATTTT.

The genes are TRBV30 and TRBJ1-2; possibly TRBD1 for D (6 bases). Per the germline V gene, CDR1 is GTSNPN and CDR2 is SVGIG (reference sequence). V gave up 5 bases and J gave up 5 bases, with 18 bases separating them. This CDR3 has 14 residues. The CDR3 region is CAWGGLTPEYGYTF. In nucleotides, the CDR3 is TGTGCCTGGGGGGGCCTCACGCCTGAGTATGGCTACACCTTC.

The J gene is TRBJ2-3, the V gene TRBV29-1; tentatively, D is TRBD2 (6 bases). V shed 4 bases and J shed 0 bases, with 8 bases lying between them. Germline V lookup: CDR1 SQVTM, CDR2 ANQGSEA. CDR3 size: 13 residues. The CDR3 DNA sequence: TGCAGCGTTGCGAGCGGGAGCACAGATACGCAGTATTTT. Translated, it gives CSVASGSTDTQYF.

J is TRBJ1-2 and V is TRBV10-3; D is ambiguous. The CDR3 consists of 12 residues. Germline CDR1 is ENHRY and CDR2 is SYGVKD. V was cut by 2 bases and J by 3 bases, with 4 bases left in between. CDR3 protein: CAISEADYGYTF. The CDR3 DNA is TGTGCCATCAGTGAGGCGGACTATGGCTACACCTTC.

The genes are TRBV4-1 and TRBJ1-1; no clear D. Trimming left V 1 base short and J 1 base short, with 7 bases between. CDR1 is MGHRA, CDR2 YSYEKL, per germline. The CDR3 extends over 14 amino acids. The CDR3 DNA reads as TGCGCCAGCAGCCAAGTGCTGAGGAACACTGAAGCTTTCTTT. Residues: CASSQVLRNTEAFF.

The chain combines TRBV25-1 with TRBJ1-1, with unresolved D. CDR3 length: 17 amino acids. Trimming took 3 bases from V and 6 from J, leaving 23 bases between them. Per germline, CDR1 MGHDK and CDR2 SYGVNS. CDR3 in amino acids: CASSDLTRVGSAAEAFF. CDR3 nucleotides: TGTGCCAGCAGTGATCTGACAAGGGTGGGTTCGGCAGCTGAAGCTTTCTTT.

This clone was counted a few times. The chain carries TRBV11-3 and TRBJ2-5; TRBD2 matches at 11 bases. V lost 2 bases to trimming and J lost 5 bases; unmatched junction nucleotides: 13. The CDR3 length is 18 residues. CDR1 SGHNT and CDR2 YENEEA come from the germline V gene. The CDR3 region is CASSLSASGGHQRETQYF. In DNA form, the CDR3 reads TGTGCCAGCAGCTTATCGGCTAGCGGGGGGCACCAGAGGGAGACCCAGTACTTC.

V and J are TRBV2 and TRBJ2-7, with D perhaps TRBD1 or TRBD2 (5 bases each). The CDR3 has 12 residues. Trimming stripped 6 bases from V and 6 bases from J, with 12 bases between. Germline V CDR1 and CDR2: SNHLY, FYNNEI. In DNA form, the CDR3 reads TGTGCCAGCAGCCTACTAGGGGTCGAGCAGTACTTC. Translating it yields CASSLLGVEQYF.

This clone was observed a handful of times. This sequence joins TRBV7-9 and TRBJ1-5; D is unresolved. V was cut by 4 bases and J by 11 bases, with 9 bases left in between. This CDR3 comprises 11 residues. CDR1 is SEHNR and CDR2 is FQNEAQ in the germline V gene (reference sequence). CDR3 residues: CASSSLGAQHF. DNA of the CDR3: TGTGCCAGCAGCTCCCTCGGGGCCCAGCATTTT. The whole variable domain, filled in from reference TRBV7-9 and TRBJ1-5, reads DTGVSQNPRHKITKRGQNVTFRCDPISEHNRLYWYRQTLGQGPEFLTYFQNEAQLEKSRLLSDRFSAERPKGSFSTLEIQRTEQGDSAMYLCASSSLGAQHFGDGTRLSIL.

V is TRBV11-3 and J is TRBJ2-5, with D possibly TRBD2 on 5 matching bases. V lost 0 bases to trimming and J lost 7 bases, with 9 bases between them. This CDR3 comprises 13 residues. Germline values: CDR1 SGHNT, CDR2 YENEEA. The CDR3 DNA sequence: TGTGCCAGCAGCTTAGAAGCTGCGGGGACCCAGTACTTC. It is translated as CASSLEAAGTQYF.

In its sample, this clone ranks as large. This chain connects TRBV7-8 to TRBJ2-7, with 10 bases lining up with TRBD1. The CDR3 consists of 15 residues. V was pared by 5 bases and J by 4 bases, with 8 bases of the junction left unmatched. Germline CDR1 is SGHVS and CDR2 is FQNEAQ. The CDR3 sequence: CASSTAGQGIYEQYF. The DNA of the CDR3 is TGTGCCAGCAGCACCGCGGGACAGGGGATTTACGAGCAGTACTTC.

The chain joins TRBV19 to TRBJ2-5; 7 bases map to TRBD2. The CDR3 loop spans 14 amino acids. Germline V CDR1 and CDR2: LNHDA, SQIVND (reference sequence). V dropped 10 bases and J dropped 5; count of bases not matched to a gene: 13. In DNA, the CDR3 is TGTGCCACCCAGAAAGCGGGGCACCCGGAGACCCAGTACTTC. It is translated as CATQKAGHPETQYF.

This clone was seen only a few times. The rearrangement uses TRBV9 and TRBJ2-5; no definite D call. The CDR3 totals 15 residues. The germline CDR1 and CDR2 sequences are SGDLS and YYNGEE. Trimming cost V 0 bases and J 1 base, with 10 bases left between them. The CDR3 DNA sequence: TGTGCCAGCAGCGTAGGGGCGGTGCTCCAAGAGACCCAGTACTTC. Its translation: CASSVGAVLQETQYF.

V is TRBV7-6 and J is TRBJ2-5, with D perhaps matching TRBD2 (5 bases). Trimming left V 4 bases short and J 5 bases short, with 11 bases between. CDR3 length equals 13 residues. Germline CDR1 and CDR2: SGHVS and FNYEAQ. CDR3 in DNA: TGTGCCAGCAGCTCACTAGGAAGTGAGACCCAGTACTTC. It codes for CASSSLGSETQYF.

The J gene is TRBJ2-5, the V gene TRBV10-3; D uncertain. This CDR3 has 12 amino acids. Trimming took off 0 bases at V and 3 bases at J, with 2 bases between the two ends. Germline lookup yields CDR1 ENHRY and CDR2 SYGVKD. In DNA form, the CDR3 reads TGTGCCATCAGTGAGTCAGAAGAGACCCAGTACTTC. This gives the protein CAISESEETQYF.

This clone was detected only once. The CDR3: CASSQDFYQPQHF. The DNA of the CDR3 is TGTGCCAGCAGCCAAGATTTTTATCAGCCCCAGCATTTT. This chain joins TRBV14 and TRBJ1-5; D gene unclear. The CDR3 is 13 residues long. The germline CDR1 and CDR2 sequences are SGHDN and FVKESK. V was trimmed by 0 bases and J by 5 bases, leaving 5 bases between them.

This clone was recorded only once. The chain employs TRBV30 and TRBJ1-6; 7 bases are shared with TRBD1. The germline gives CDR1 GTSNPN, CDR2 SVGIG (reference sequence). The CDR3 totals 14 residues. The ends lost 1 base at V and 4 bases at J; junction bases unmatched: 1. Here the CDR3 DNA reads TGTGCCTGGAGTGGACAGGGATATAATTCACCCCTCCACTTT. Protein: CAWSGQGYNSPLHF. Filled out from reference TRBV30 and TRBJ1-6, the complete variable domain reads SQTIHQWPATLVQPVGSPLSLECTVEGTSNPNLYWYRQAAGRGLQLLFYSVGIGQISSEVPQNLSASRPQDRQFILSSKKLLLSDSGFYLCAWSGQGYNSPLHFGNGTRLTVT.

The chain uses TRBV5-1 and TRBJ2-3, with 13 bases identical to TRBD2. The J segment lost 1 base and the V segment lost 2 bases, leaving 4 bases of the junction unmatched. The CDR3 spans 17 residues. Germline CDR1 is SGHRS and CDR2 is YFSETQ. CDR3 amino acids: CASSFRTSGGRTDTQYF. For the CDR3, the DNA is TGCGCCAGCAGCTTTAGGACTAGCGGGGGACGCACAGATACGCAGTATTTT.

This clone was counted between two and nine times. This chain connects TRBV11-3 to TRBJ2-7; TRBD2 aligns across 7 bases. CDR1 and CDR2 from the germline V gene are SGHNT and YENEEA. V gave up 7 bases and J gave up 3 bases; unmatched junction bases: 3. The CDR3 runs to 12 residues. The CDR3 loop reads CASTRGNYEQYF. For the CDR3, the DNA is TGTGCCAGCACGCGGGGGAACTACGAGCAGTACTTC.

V is TRBV29-1 and J is TRBJ2-2; D possibly corresponds to TRBD1 (6 bases). The germline V gene encodes CDR1 SQVTM and CDR2 ANQGSEA. Trimming removed 7 bases from V and 4 bases from J, with 10 bases in between. CDR3 length equals 12 residues. CDR3: CSGGQITGELFF. Here the CDR3 DNA reads TGCAGCGGCGGACAGATCACCGGGGAGCTGTTTTTT.

The rearrangement links TRBV7-2 to TRBJ2-7; D is unresolved. This CDR3 is built from 13 residues. Trimming removed 4 bases from V and 3 bases from J, with 10 bases in between. Germline CDR1 reads SGHTA; CDR2 reads FQGNSA. The CDR3 spells CASSSIHDYEQYF. The CDR3 coding sequence is TGTGCCAGCAGCTCGATCCACGACTACGAGCAGTACTTC. The variable domain in full, with the rest retrieved from reference TRBV7-2 and TRBJ2-7, is GAGVSQSPSNKVTEKGKDVELRCDPISGHTALYWYRQSLGQGLEFLIYFQGNSAPDKSGLPSDRFSAERTGGSVSTLTIQRTQQEDSAVYLCASSSIHDYEQYFGPGTRLTVT.